The clone carrying this T cell receptor (beta chain) occurred many times. Its antigen is as yet unknown. These data come from a study of T-cell reconstitution after alpha-beta-depleted transplantation in children. Using unique molecular identifiers, the investigators prepared the TCRbeta library. Using its own MiXCR run on the PCR reads, TCRdb lists one record per CDR3 protein. In the table there are over 450,000 distinct CDR3 sequences, roughly 10% of which are singletons. CDR1 SEHNR and CDR2 FQNEAQ come from the germline V gene (reference sequence). The ends were cut back, 8 bases at V and 5 bases at J, with 12 bases in the middle. The CDR3 is made up of 13 amino acids. Findings of the study overall: The study reportedly traced alpha-beta T cells about two months after transplant to several hundred expanded graft clones. Elevated TCRbeta diversity at day 60 was traced, in some patients, to surviving recipient T cells and thymic progenitors. Fresh T-cell production supplied most of the T-cell counts and diversity seen one year after transplant.

This TCR was recovered from a child younger than 10 with inherited bone marrow failure, due to receive a stem cell transplant. Sequenced here: PBMCs, sampled before TCRalphabeta/CD19-depleted stem cell transplant. The chain carries TRBV7-9 and TRBJ1-4; D might be TRBD1 (6 bases). CDR3 in amino acids: CASGGHKNEKLFF. The DNA of the CDR3 is TGTGCCAGCGGGGGGCACAAAAATGAAAAACTGTTTTTT.